A single sample is the source of the 2 T cell receptor beta chains below, sequenced in a study of cytomegalovirus exposure and HLA in healthy donors (TCRdb year 2017). Library generation was performed with the immunoSEQ multiplex PCR assay. TCRdb's version of the immuneACCESS table is confined to in-frame rearrangements and falls short of the full clone set. An unresolved V gene accounts for under half of the shortfall where checked; the remainder is of unknown origin. The sample table contains 60,000 to 75,000 clones; only one count was recorded for 95% of them. Of the sample, around 7% falls within the top ten clones. The sample taken for sequencing was PBMCs. Every receptor here comes from a woman aged 18-29 years in good health and CMV-seropositive.

V and J are TRBV6-6 and TRBJ1-2; possible D gene TRBD1, 6 bases. The CDR3 totals 15 residues. V lost 2 bases and J lost 0, with 10 bases in between. Germline lookup yields CDR1 MNHNY and CDR2 SVGAGI (reference sequence). The CDR3 loop reads CASSYRGQPNYGYTF. In DNA, the CDR3 is TGTGCCAGCAGTTACAGGGGACAACCTAACTATGGCTACACCTTC.

The chain combines TRBV10-3 with TRBJ2-1; tentatively, D is TRBD2 (6 bases). CDR1 ENHRY and CDR2 SYGVKD come from the germline V gene. The CDR3 spans 15 residues. The ends were cut back, 11 bases at V and 6 bases at J, with 23 bases in the middle. The CDR3 DNA follows: TGTGCCGTATCTCCTGCGGGACGGACTACCAATGAGCAGTTCTTC. This codes for CAVSPAGRTTNEQFF.